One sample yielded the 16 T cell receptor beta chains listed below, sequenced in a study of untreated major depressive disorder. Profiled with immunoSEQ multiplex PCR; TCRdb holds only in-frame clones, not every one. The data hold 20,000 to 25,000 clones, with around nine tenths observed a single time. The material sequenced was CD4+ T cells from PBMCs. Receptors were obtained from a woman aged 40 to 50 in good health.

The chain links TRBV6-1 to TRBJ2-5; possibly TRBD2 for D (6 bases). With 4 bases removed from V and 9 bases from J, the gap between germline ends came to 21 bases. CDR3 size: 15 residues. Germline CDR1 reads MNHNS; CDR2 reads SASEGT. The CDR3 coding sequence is TGTGCCAGCAGTGTAGAAGGAGGAGGGACCTACCCCCAGTACTTC. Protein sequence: CASSVEGGGTYPQYF.

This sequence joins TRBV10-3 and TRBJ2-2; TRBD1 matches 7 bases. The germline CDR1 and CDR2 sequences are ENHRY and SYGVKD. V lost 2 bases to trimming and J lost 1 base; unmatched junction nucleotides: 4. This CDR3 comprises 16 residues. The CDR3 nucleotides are TGTGCCATCAGTGAGACGGCAGGGGGGAACACCGGGGAGCTGTTTTTT. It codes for CAISETAGGNTGELFF.

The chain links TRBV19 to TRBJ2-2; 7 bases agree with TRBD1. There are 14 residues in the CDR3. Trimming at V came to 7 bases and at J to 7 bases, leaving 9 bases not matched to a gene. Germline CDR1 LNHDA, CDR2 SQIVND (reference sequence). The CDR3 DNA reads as TGTGCCAGTACCCTTGACAGGGTGAACGGGGAGCTGTTTTTT. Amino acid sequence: CASTLDRVNGELFF.

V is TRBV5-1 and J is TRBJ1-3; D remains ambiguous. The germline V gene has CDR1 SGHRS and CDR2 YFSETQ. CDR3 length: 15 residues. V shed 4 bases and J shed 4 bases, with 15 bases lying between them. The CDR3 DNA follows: TGCGCCAGCAGCCCAGACCGGGCGTCGGGAAACACCATATATTTT. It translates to CASSPDRASGNTIYF. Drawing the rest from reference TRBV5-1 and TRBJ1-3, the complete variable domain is KAGVTQTPRYLIKTRGQQVTLSCSPISGHRSVSWYQQTPGQGLQFLFEYFSETQRNKGNFPGRFSGRQFSNSRSEMNVSTLELGDSALYLCASSPDRASGNTIYFGEGSWLTVV.

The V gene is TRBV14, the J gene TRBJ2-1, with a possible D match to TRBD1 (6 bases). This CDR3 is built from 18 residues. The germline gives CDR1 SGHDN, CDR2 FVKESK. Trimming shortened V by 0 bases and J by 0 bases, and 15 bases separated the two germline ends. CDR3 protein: CASSQDGGYSHSYNEQFF. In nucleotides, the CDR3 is TGTGCCAGCAGCCAAGATGGGGGCTACTCACACTCCTACAATGAGCAGTTCTTC. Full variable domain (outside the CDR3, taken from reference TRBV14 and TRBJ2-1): EAGVTQFPSHSVIEKGQTVTLRCDPISGHDNLYWYRRVMGKEIKFLLHFVKESKQDESGMPNNRFLAERTGGTYSTLKVQPAELEDSGVYFCASSQDGGYSHSYNEQFFGPGTRLTVL.

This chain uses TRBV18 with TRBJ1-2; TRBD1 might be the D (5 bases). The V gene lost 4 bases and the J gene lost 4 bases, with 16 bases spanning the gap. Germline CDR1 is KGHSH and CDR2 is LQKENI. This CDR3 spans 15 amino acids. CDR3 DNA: TGTGCCAGCTCACAGGGGATAAAGCCCCTCTATGGCTACACCTTC. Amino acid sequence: CASSQGIKPLYGYTF.

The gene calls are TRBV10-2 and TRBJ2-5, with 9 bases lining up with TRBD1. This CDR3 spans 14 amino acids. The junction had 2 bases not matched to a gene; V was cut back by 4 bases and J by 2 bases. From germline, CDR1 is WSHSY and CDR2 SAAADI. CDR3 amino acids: CASSGGTGQETQYF. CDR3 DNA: TGCGCCAGCAGTGGGGGGACAGGGCAAGAGACCCAGTACTTC.

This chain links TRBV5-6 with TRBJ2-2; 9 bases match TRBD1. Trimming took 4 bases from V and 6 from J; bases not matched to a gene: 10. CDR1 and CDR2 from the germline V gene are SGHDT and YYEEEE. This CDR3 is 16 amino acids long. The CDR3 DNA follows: TGTGCCAGCAGCGTGGACAGGGGCTTCTTCCCCGGGGAGCTGTTTTTT. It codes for CASSVDRGFFPGELFF. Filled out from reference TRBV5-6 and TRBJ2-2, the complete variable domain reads DAGVTQSPTHLIKTRGQQVTLRCSPKSGHDTVSWYQQALGQGPQFIFQYYEEEERQRGNFPDRFSGHQFPNYSSELNVNALLLGDSALYLCASSVDRGFFPGELFFGEGSRLTVL.

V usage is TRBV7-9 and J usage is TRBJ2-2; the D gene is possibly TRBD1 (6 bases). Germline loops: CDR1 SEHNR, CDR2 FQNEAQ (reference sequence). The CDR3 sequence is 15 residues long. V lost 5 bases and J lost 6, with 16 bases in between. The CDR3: CASSIGQTGAGELFF. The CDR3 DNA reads TGTGCCAGCAGCATAGGACAGACGGGCGCCGGGGAGCTGTTTTTT.

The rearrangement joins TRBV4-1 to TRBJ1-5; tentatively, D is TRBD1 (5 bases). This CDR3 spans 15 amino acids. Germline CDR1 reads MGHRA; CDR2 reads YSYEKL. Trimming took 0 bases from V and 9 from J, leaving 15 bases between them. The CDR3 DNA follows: TGCGCCAGCAGCCAAGAGGGGCAGGTTCTCTGGCCCCAGCATTTT. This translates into CASSQEGQVLWPQHF.

The CDR3 nucleotides are TGTGCCTGGAGGCAGGTCTCTGGAAACACCATATATTTT. This gives the protein CAWRQVSGNTIYF. The V gene is TRBV30, the J gene TRBJ1-3; D not certain. Germline V gives CDR1 GTSNPN, CDR2 SVGIG (reference sequence). The CDR3 covers 13 residues. V lost 3 bases and J lost 0, with 6 bases in between.

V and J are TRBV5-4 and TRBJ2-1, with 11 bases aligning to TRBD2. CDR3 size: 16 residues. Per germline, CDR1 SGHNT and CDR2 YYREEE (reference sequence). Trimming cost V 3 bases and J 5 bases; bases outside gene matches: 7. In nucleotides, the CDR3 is TGTGCCAGCAGCTACCCTGGGACTAGCGGAAACAATGAGCAGTTCTTC. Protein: CASSYPGTSGNNEQFF.

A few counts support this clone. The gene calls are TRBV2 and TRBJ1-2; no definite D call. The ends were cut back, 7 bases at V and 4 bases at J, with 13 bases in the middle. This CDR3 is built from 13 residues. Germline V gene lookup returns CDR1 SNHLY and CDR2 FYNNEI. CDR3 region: CASKERMFYGYTF. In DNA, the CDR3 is TGTGCCAGCAAGGAGAGGATGTTCTATGGCTACACCTTC. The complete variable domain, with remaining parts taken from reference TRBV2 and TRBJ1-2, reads EPEVTQTPSHQVTQMGQEVILRCVPISNHLYFYWYRQILGQKVEFLVSFYNNEISEKSEIFDDQFSVERPDGSNFTLKIRSTKLEDSAMYFCASKERMFYGYTFGSGTRLTVV.

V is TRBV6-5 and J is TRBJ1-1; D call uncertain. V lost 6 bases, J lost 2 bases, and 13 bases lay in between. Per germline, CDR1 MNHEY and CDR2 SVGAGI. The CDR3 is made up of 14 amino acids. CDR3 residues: CASREAVLNTEAFF. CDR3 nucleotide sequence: TGTGCCAGCAGAGAGGCCGTATTAAACACTGAAGCTTTCTTT.

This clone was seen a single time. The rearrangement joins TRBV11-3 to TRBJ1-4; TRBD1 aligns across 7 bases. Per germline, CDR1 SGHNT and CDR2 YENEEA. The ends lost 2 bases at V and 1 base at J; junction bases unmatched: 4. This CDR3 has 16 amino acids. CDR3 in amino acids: CASSLINRGTNEKLFF. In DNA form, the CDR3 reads TGTGCCAGCAGCTTAATCAACAGGGGAACTAATGAAAAACTGTTTTTT.

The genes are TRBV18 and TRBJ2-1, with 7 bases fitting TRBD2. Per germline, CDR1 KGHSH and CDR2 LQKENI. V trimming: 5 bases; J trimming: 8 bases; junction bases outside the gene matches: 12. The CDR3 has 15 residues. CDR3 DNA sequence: TGTGCCAGCTCAGGATACGGGACTACTGGGGATGAGCAGTTCTTC. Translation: CASSGYGTTGDEQFF.